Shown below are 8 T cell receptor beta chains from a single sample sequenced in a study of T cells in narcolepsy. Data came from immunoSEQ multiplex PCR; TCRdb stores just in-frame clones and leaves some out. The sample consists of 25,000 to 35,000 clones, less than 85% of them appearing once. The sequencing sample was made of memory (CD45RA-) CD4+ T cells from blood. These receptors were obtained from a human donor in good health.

The CDR3 here is CASSSGPGLGREQYF. CDR3 nucleotides: TGTGCCAGCAGCTCCGGCCCGGGTCTGGGTCGCGAGCAGTACTTC. The chain uses TRBV7-2 and TRBJ2-5; D is unresolved. The last part of the DNA fits TRBJ2-7 better; the J call may be wrong. This CDR3 is 15 amino acids long. Germline V gene data show CDR1 as SGHTA and CDR2 as FQGNSA.

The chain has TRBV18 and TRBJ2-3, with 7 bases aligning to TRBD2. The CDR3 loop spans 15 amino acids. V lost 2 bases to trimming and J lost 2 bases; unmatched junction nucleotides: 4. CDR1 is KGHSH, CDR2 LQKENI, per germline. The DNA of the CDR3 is TGTGCCAGCTCACCAAACAGCGGGAACACAGATACGCAGTATTTT. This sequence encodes CASSPNSGNTDTQYF.

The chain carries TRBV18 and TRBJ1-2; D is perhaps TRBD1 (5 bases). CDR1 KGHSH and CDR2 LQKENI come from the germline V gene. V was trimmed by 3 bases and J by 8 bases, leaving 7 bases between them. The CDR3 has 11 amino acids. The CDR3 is CASSPRDGYTF. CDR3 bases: TGTGCCAGCTCACCCAGGGACGGCTACACCTTC.

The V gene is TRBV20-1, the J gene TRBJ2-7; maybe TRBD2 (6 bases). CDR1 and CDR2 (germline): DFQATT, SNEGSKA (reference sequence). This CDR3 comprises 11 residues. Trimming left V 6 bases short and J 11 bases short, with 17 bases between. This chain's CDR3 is CSASRSGGEYF. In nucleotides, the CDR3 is TGCAGTGCCTCCCGATCAGGAGGGGAGTACTTC.

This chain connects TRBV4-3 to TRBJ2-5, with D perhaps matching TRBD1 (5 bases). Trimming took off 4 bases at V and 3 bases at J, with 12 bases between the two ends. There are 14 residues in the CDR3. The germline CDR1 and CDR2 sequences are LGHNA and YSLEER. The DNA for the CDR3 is TGCGCCAGCAGCCCCCAGGGTCTCGAAGAGACCCAGTACTTC. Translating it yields CASSPQGLEETQYF.

DNA of the CDR3: TGTGCCAGCTCCCCTACGGACAGGTACGAGCAGTACTTC. Translation gives CASSPTDRYEQYF. J is TRBJ2-7 and V is TRBV18; 7 bases are shared with TRBD1. The CDR3 covers 13 residues. CDR1 is KGHSH, CDR2 LQKENI, per germline. V lost 6 bases, J lost 4 bases, and 6 bases stayed unmatched.

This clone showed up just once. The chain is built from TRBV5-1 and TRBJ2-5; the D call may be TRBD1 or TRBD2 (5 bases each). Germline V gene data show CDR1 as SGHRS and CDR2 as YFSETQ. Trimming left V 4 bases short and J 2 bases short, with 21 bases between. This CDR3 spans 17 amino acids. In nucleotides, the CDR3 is TGCGCCAGCAGCATTCTAATAACGGGTGAGGGGCAAGAGACCCAGTACTTC. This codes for CASSILITGEGQETQYF. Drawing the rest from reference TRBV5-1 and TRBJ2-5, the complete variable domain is KAGVTQTPRYLIKTRGQQVTLSCSPISGHRSVSWYQQTPGQGLQFLFEYFSETQRNKGNFPGRFSGRQFSNSRSEMNVSTLELGDSALYLCASSILITGEGQETQYFGPGTRLLVL.

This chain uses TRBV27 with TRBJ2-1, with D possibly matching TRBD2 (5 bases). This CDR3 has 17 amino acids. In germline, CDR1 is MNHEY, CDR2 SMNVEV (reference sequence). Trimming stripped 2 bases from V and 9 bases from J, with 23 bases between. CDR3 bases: TGTGCCAGCAGTTTAAGACCGGGATACGGCACTCTGGCTGAGCAGTTCTTC. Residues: CASSLRPGYGTLAEQFF.